Given below is one T cell receptor beta chain in context. Its antigen is unknown. The sample holds other DNA sequences that translate to the same CDR3. This specimen comes from a study of shared clonotypes between healthy human individuals. Germline V CDR1 and CDR2: LGHNT, FRNRAP. The V end lost 0 bases, the J end lost 6 bases, and 8 bases lay between the germline ends. This CDR3 is built from 13 residues. Profiled with immunoSEQ multiplex PCR; TCRdb holds only in-frame clones, not every one. Among about 1 million clones listed, more than 65% were seen once. Study-wide results and limits: The researchers took only blood, and tissue repertoires probably look different. The study generally estimated greater richness for naive than memory subsets.

The TCR originated in a man between 18 and 35 years old in good health. The sample consisted of memory CD4+ T cells sorted from blood. Subset specified: CD45RA-negative fraction. The chain carries TRBV12-5 and TRBJ1-2; D remains ambiguous. The CDR3 DNA follows: TGTGCTAGTGGTTTGGTACCCGGGGATGGCTACACCTTC. Its protein is CASGLVPGDGYTF.